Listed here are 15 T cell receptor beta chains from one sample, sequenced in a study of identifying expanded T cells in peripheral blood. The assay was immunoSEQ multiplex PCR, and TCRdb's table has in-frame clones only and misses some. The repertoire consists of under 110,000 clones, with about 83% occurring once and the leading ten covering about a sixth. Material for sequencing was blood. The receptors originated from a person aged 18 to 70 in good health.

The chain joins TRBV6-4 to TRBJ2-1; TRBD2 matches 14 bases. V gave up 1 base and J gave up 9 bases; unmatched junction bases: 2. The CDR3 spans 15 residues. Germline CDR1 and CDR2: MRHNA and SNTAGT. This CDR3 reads CASSDWTSGGSEQFF. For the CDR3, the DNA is TGTGCCAGCAGTGACTGGACTAGCGGGGGGAGTGAGCAGTTCTTC.

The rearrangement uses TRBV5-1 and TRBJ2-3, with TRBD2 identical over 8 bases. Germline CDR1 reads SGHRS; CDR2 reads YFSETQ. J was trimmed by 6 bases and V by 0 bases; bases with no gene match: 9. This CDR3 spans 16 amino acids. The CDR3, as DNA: TGCGCCAGCAGCTTGGCCGGGCGTAAGCGGGGGGATACGCAGTATTTT. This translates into CASSLAGRKRGDTQYF.

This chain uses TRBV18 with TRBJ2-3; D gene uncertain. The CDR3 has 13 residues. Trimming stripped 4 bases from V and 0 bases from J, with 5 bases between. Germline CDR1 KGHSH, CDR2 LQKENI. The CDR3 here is CASSQDSTDTQYF. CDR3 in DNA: TGTGCCAGCTCACAGGATAGCACAGATACGCAGTATTTT.

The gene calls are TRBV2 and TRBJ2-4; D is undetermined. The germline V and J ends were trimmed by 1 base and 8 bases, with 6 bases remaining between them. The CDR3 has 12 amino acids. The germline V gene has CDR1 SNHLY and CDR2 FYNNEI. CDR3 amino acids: CASSEVWDIQYF. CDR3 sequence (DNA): TGTGCCAGCAGTGAAGTCTGGGACATTCAGTACTTC.

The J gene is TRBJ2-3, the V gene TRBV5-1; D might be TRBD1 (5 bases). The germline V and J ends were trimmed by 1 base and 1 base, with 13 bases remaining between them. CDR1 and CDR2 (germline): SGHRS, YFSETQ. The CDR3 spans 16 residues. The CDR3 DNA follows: TGCGCCAGCAGCTTGAGAGACCTCAGGGGCACAGATACGCAGTATTTT. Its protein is CASSLRDLRGTDTQYF.

The CDR3 nucleotides read TGTGCCGCAATGGGGACGGTGAACACTGAAGCTTTCTTT. Its translation: CAAMGTVNTEAFF. The J gene is TRBJ1-1, the V gene TRBV6-1, with D perhaps TRBD1 (5 bases). V gave up 11 bases and J gave up 0 bases, with 13 bases separating them. The CDR3 spans 13 residues. Germline-derived CDR1 and CDR2 are MNHNS and SASEGT.

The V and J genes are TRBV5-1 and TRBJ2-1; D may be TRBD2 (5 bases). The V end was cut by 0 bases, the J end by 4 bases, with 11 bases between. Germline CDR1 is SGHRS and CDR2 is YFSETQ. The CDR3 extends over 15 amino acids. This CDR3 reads CASSLAPPGYNEQFF. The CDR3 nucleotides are TGCGCCAGCAGCTTGGCCCCCCCGGGGTACAATGAGCAGTTCTTC. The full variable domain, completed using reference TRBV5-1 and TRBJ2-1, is KAGVTQTPRYLIKTRGQQVTLSCSPISGHRSVSWYQQTPGQGLQFLFEYFSETQRNKGNFPGRFSGRQFSNSRSEMNVSTLELGDSALYLCASSLAPPGYNEQFFGPGTRLTVL.

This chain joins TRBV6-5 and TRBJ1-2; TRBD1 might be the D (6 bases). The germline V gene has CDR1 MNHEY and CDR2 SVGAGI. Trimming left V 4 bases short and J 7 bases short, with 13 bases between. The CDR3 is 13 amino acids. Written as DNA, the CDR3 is TGTGCCAGCAGTTTCCAGGGGCCCGTTGGCTACACCTTC. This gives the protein CASSFQGPVGYTF.

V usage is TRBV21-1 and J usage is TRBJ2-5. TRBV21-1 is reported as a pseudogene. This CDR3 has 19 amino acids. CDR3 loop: CASSNLRFLVRPSWETQYF. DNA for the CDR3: TGTGCCAGCAGCAATTTGCGTTTTCTGGTCAGACCTTCTTGGGAGACCCAGTACTTC.

The CDR3 DNA follows: TGTGCCAGCAGTTTCGATCACAGGGCTGATCGCCACTATGGCTACACCTTC. This translates into CASSFDHRADRHYGYTF. The rearrangement links TRBV27 to TRBJ1-2; tentatively, D is TRBD1 (6 bases). The germline CDR1 and CDR2 sequences are MNHEY and SMNVEV (reference sequence). V lost 3 bases, J lost 3 bases, and 20 bases lay in between. The CDR3 is made up of 17 amino acids.

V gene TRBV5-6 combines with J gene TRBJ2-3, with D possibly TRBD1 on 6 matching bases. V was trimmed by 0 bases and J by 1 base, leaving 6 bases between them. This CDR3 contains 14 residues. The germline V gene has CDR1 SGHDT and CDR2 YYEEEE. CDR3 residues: CASSLDRGTDTQYF. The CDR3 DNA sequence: TGTGCCAGCAGCTTGGACAGGGGCACAGATACGCAGTATTTT.

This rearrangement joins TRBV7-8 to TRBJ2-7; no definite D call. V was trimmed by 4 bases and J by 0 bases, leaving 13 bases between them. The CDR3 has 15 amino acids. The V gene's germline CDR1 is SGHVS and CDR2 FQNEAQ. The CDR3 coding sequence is TGTGCCAGCAGCTCCCTGGCCCTGAGCTCCTACGAGCAGTACTTC. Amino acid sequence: CASSSLALSSYEQYF.

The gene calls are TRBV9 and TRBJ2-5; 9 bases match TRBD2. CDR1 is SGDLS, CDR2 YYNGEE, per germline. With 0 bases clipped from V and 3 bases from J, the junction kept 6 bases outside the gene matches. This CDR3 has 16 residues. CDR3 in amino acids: CASSVATRGGKETQYF. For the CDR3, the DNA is TGTGCCAGCAGCGTAGCTACGCGGGGGGGCAAAGAGACCCAGTACTTC.

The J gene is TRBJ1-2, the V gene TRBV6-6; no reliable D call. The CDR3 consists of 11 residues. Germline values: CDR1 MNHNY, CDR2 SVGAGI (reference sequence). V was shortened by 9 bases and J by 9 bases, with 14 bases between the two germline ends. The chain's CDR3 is CARSLGLRYTF. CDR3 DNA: TGTGCCAGGTCCCTCGGTTTGCGCTACACCTTC.

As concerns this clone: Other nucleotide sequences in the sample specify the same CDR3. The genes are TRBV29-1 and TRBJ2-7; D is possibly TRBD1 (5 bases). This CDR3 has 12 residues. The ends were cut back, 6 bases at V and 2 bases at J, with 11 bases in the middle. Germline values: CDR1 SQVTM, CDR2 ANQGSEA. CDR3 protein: CSVGLSPYEQYF. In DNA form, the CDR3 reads TGCAGCGTGGGGCTCTCGCCCTACGAGCAGTACTTC.